Below are 5 T cell receptor beta chains sequenced from a single sample in a study of PD-1 blockade in classical Hodgkin lymphoma. Each patient's relapse followed autologous stem cell transplantation, and brentuximab vedotin exposure varied. Sequencing was performed with immunoSEQ multiplex PCR; in TCRdb, only in-frame clones are kept and a portion is missing. The table lists approximately 70,000 clones, around 93% of them singletons, with 6.5% to 8% in the top ten. The source was peripheral blood mononuclear cells (PBMCs), collected at baseline. The source is a human donor with classical Hodgkin lymphoma.

This clone was seen more than once but under ten times. The V gene is TRBV2, the J gene TRBJ1-6, with D possibly being TRBD1 (6 bases). Germline V lookup: CDR1 SNHLY, CDR2 FYNNEI. V lost 4 bases and J lost 5, with 9 bases in between. CDR3 size: 14 residues. CDR3 protein: CASSGQADNSPLHF. Here the CDR3 DNA reads TGTGCCAGCAGTGGACAGGCTGATAATTCACCCCTCCACTTT.

The chain employs TRBV2 and TRBJ2-5; 12 bases line up with TRBD2. The CDR3 has 16 amino acids. The germline V gene encodes CDR1 SNHLY and CDR2 FYNNEI. The junction had 9 bases not matched to a gene; V was cut back by 8 bases and J by 2 bases. The CDR3: CASRASGGDQQETQYF. The CDR3 DNA follows: TGTGCCAGCCGTGCTAGCGGGGGGGATCAACAAGAGACCCAGTACTTC.

The rearrangement links TRBV7-7 to TRBJ1-1, with D possibly matching TRBD1 (5 bases). The germline V gene has CDR1 SSHAT and CDR2 FNYEAQ (reference sequence). The CDR3 is 17 amino acids. V was trimmed by 0 bases and J by 0 bases, leaving 14 bases between them. CDR3 loop: CASSLAQGQHMNTEAFF. The CDR3 DNA sequence: TGTGCCAGCAGCTTAGCTCAGGGTCAACACATGAACACTGAAGCTTTCTTT.

The genes are TRBV7-6 and TRBJ2-5, with D possibly being TRBD1 (6 bases). Germline V gene sequence: CDR1 SGHVS, CDR2 FNYEAQ. This CDR3 has 14 amino acids. V dropped 4 bases and J dropped 2 bases, with 11 bases sitting between them. The CDR3 DNA sequence: TGTGCCAGCAGCTCAGGGGCAGGTCAAGAGACCCAGTACTTC. Translated: CASSSGAGQETQYF.

The gene calls are TRBV7-2 and TRBJ2-1; possibly TRBD2 for D (6 bases). The CDR3 has 16 amino acids. V lost 1 base to trimming and J lost 1 base, with 11 bases between them. Germline V gene lookup returns CDR1 SGHTA and CDR2 FQGNSA. The CDR3 here is CASSLDGSGSYNEQFF. CDR3 bases: TGTGCCAGCAGCTTAGATGGTAGCGGATCCTACAATGAGCAGTTCTTC.